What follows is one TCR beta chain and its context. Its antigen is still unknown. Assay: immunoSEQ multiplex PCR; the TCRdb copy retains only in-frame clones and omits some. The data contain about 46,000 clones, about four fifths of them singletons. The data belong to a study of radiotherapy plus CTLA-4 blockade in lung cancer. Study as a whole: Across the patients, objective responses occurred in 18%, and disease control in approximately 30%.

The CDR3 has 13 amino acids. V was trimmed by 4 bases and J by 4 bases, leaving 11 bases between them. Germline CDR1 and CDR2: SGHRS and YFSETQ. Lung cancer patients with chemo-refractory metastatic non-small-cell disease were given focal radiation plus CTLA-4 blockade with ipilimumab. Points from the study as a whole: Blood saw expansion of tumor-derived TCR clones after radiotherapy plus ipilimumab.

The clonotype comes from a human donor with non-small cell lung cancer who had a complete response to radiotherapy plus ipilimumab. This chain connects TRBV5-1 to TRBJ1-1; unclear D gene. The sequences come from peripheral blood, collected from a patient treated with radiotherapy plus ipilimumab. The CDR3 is CASSDQGGTEAFF. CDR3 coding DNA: TGCGCCAGCAGCGACCAAGGCGGCACTGAAGCTTTCTTT.